The rows below give T cell receptor beta chains drawn from one sample of a study of identical twins. Each CDR3 protein is one row after TCRdb ran MiXCR on the 5' RACE reads. The sample lists roughly 1,500,000 distinct CDR3 sequences, around 29% seen once, with roughly 0.3% in the top ten. Sequenced input: cord blood. The origin of the receptors is a newborn girl in good health. CDR3s include the opening cysteine and the closing phenylalanine or tryptophan. The order of the fields is V gene, J gene, clone size, D gene, CDR3 DNA, CDR3 protein. A D gene is named only where the DNA matches it firmly. Where a row states a size, it is once, few, many or the class of an expanded clone; other rows omit it.

>TRBV6-6|TRBJ1-5|few|.
TGTGCCAGCAGCTACAGGACAGCGAGCAATCAGCCCCAGCATTTT
CASSYRTASNQPQHF
>TRBV7-9|TRBJ2-1|.|TRBD1
TGTGCCAGCAGCTTCCAAACAGGGGTGGCCTACAATGAGCAGTTCTTC
CASSFQTGVAYNEQFF
>TRBV7-2|TRBJ1-2|many|.
TGTGCCAGCAGCCGCAGCCTTAACTATGGCTACACCTTC
CASSRSLNYGYTF
>TRBV12-3/TRBV12-4|TRBJ2-3|many|.
TGTGCCAGCAGTTTCGCGATGAGCACAGATACGCAGTATTTT
CASSFAMSTDTQYF
>TRBV12-3/TRBV12-4|TRBJ1-4|few|.
TGTGCCAGCAGTTCCGTAAGGCGCTCAACTAATGAAAAACTGTTTTTT
CASSSVRRSTNEKLFF
>TRBV20-1|TRBJ1-6|.|TRBD1
TGCAGTGGCGCGGGCGTACAAAACAGGGGCTCCTATTCACCCCTCCACTTT
CSGAGVQNRGSYSPLHF
>TRBV29-1|TRBJ1-1|.|.
TGCAGCGCCCTTACCTTGAACACTGAAGCTTTCTTT
CSALTLNTEAFF
>TRBV12-3/TRBV12-4|TRBJ1-1|.|.
TGTGCCAGCATCCTTACAGGGATGAACACTGAAGCTTTCTTT
CASILTGMNTEAFF
>TRBV5-6|TRBJ1-2|.|.
TGTGCCTGCAGCTTGGGGGACCAAGCCCAGGGAAGGGGCTACACCTTC
CACSLGDQAQGRGYTF
>TRBV27|TRBJ2-2|few|.
TGTGCCAGCAGTTTATGGGGCGGTTCGAACACCGGGGAGCTGTTTTTT
CASSLWGGSNTGELFF
>TRBV5-1|TRBJ2-3|.|.
TGCGCCAGCAGGACTGGACTGAGTCCCACAGATACGCAGTATTTT
CASRTGLSPTDTQYF
>TRBV6-1|TRBJ1-1|.|.
TGTGCCAGCGACGGGGGGGCGCAGAACACTGAAGCTTTCTTT
CASDGGAQNTEAFF
>TRBV4-2|TRBJ1-2|.|TRBD1
TGTGCCAGCAGCCAAGTTGCAGGGGGGCGGATAAACTATGGCTACACCTTC
CASSQVAGGRINYGYTF
>TRBV18|TRBJ2-6|.|TRBD2
TGTGCCAGCTCACCAACTAGCGTGACCTCTGGGGCCAACGTCCTGATTTTC
CASSPTSVTSGANVLIF
>TRBV5-1|TRBJ1-6|.|.
TGCGCCAGCAGCTTCCTCGCCGGGACGGATAATTCACCCCTCCACTTT
CASSFLAGTDNSPLHF
>TRBV5-1|TRBJ2-5|.|TRBD2
TGCGCCAGCAGCTGGCCCGGGACTAGCGGGGGGGCCCGAGAGACCCAGTACTTC
CASSWPGTSGGARETQYF
>TRBV30|TRBJ2-1|few|TRBD2
TGTGCCTGGAGTGTACAGCGGGGGGCCTACAATGAGCAGTTCTTC
CAWSVQRGAYNEQFF
>TRBV7-9|TRBJ2-4|.|.
TGTGCCAGCAGCCATAGTGCGTACCGGACAGTCGAGCAGTATTTC
CASSHSAYRTVEQYF
>TRBV20-1|TRBJ2-7|.|TRBD2
TGCAGTGCTAGAGTGGCGGGAGAACCCTACGAGCAGTACTTC
CSARVAGEPYEQYF
>TRBV3-1|TRBJ2-7|.|TRBD2
TGTGCCAGCAGCCCTCGGACTAGCGGGAGGTCCCTCTACGAGCAGTACTTC
CASSPRTSGRSLYEQYF
>TRBV9|TRBJ2-7|.|TRBD1
TGTGCCAGCAGCCCCACGTCGCGGACAGGGGGCGGCGAGCAGTACTTC
CASSPTSRTGGGEQYF
>TRBV28|TRBJ2-3|.|TRBD2
TGTGCCAGCAGTATTGTAGCGGGGGGCACAGATACGCAGTATTTT
CASSIVAGGTDTQYF
>TRBV19|TRBJ1-1|.|.
TGTGCCAGTAAGCCGGGGGGCTTAGGCACTGAAGCTTTCTTT
CASKPGGLGTEAFF
>TRBV5-1|TRBJ2-5|.|TRBD2
TGCGCCAGCAGCTTGACTAGCGGGGGGGATCAAGAGACCCAGTACTTC
CASSLTSGGDQETQYF
>TRBV20-1|TRBJ1-6|few|.
TGCAGTGCCCGTTTATCGTGGTATAATTCACCCCTCCACTTT
CSARLSWYNSPLHF
>TRBV20-1|TRBJ1-1|.|.
TGCAGTGCTAGAGATCGGGTCAGGATCGCTGAAGCTTTCTTT
CSARDRVRIAEAFF
>TRBV5-1|TRBJ1-3|few|.
TGCGCCAGCAGGCCCGGCCGGGCTGGAAACACCATATATTTT
CASRPGRAGNTIYF
>TRBV9|TRBJ2-5|few|.
TGTGCCAGCAGCGTAGGGTACAGGGAAGAGACCCAGTACTTC
CASSVGYREETQYF